The next 16 T cell receptor beta chains were all read from a single sample in a study of yellow fever vaccine responses in identical twins. Via MiXCR, TCRdb re-called the RT-PCR reads, giving one row per CDR3 protein. The repertoire holds some 11,000 distinct CDR3 sequences, 77% seen once, with around 6.8% in the top ten. The source material was T cells from blood (PBMCs), unsorted or a sorted subset (not recorded which), sampled before or after yellow fever vaccination (not recorded which). These receptors all stem from a woman between 18 and 29 years old who received the yellow fever vaccine.

This clonotype appeared a few times. The chain joins TRBV7-6 to TRBJ2-1, with D possibly TRBD2 on 7 matching bases. CDR3 length: 15 amino acids. Germline V gene data show CDR1 as SGHVS and CDR2 as FNYEAQ. Trimming removed 5 bases at V and 1 base at J, with 12 bases between. The CDR3 spells CASSPGGWSYNEQFF. The DNA of the CDR3 is TGTGCCAGCAGCCCGGGGGGCTGGTCCTACAATGAGCAGTTCTTC. Combining the CDR3 with reference TRBV7-6 and TRBJ2-1 gives the whole variable domain GAGVSQSPRYKVTKRGQDVALRCDPISGHVSLYWYRQALGQGPEFLTYFNYEAQQDKSGLPNDRFSAERPEGSISTLTIQRTEQRDSAMYRCASSPGGWSYNEQFFGPGTRLTVL.

V is TRBV10-2 and J is TRBJ2-2, with TRBD2 matching over 14 bases. Germline assignment: CDR1 WSHSY and CDR2 SAAADI. This CDR3 has 14 amino acids. Trimming took 6 bases from V and 7 from J; bases not matched to a gene: 1. In DNA, the CDR3 is TGCGCCAGCAGCGGACTAGCGGGGGGCGGGGAGCTGTTTTTT. Translated: CASSGLAGGGELFF.

The chain has TRBV29-1 and TRBJ2-6; perhaps TRBD2 as D (6 bases). The CDR3 has 16 amino acids. CDR1 and CDR2 from the germline V gene are SQVTM and ANQGSEA. Deletions cut 0 bases from V and 1 base from J, with 10 bases between. This CDR3 is CSVEEDGTSGANVLTF. As DNA, the CDR3 is TGCAGCGTTGAAGAGGATGGGACTTCTGGGGCCAACGTCCTGACTTTC.

V gene TRBV11-1 combines with J gene TRBJ2-5, with D uncertain. Per germline, CDR1 SGHAT and CDR2 FQDESV (reference sequence). Trimming removed 6 bases at V and 1 base at J, with 9 bases between. The CDR3 extends over 13 amino acids. The CDR3 region is CASSPPAQETQYF. The CDR3 DNA is TGTGCCAGCAGTCCCCCCGCCCAAGAGACCCAGTACTTC.

The gene calls are TRBV13 and TRBJ2-7; 8 positions match TRBD2. The length of the CDR3 is 15 residues. V shed 5 bases and J 5 bases; nucleotides not matched to a gene: 11. Germline V lookup: CDR1 PRHDT, CDR2 FYEKMQ (reference sequence). The CDR3 sequence is CASSLWGSGSDEQYF. For the CDR3, the DNA is TGTGCCAGCAGCCTTTGGGGGAGCGGGAGTGACGAGCAGTACTTC.

This clonotype appeared once. The chain employs TRBV20-1 and TRBJ2-5, with a weak D call TRBD1 (5 bases). This CDR3 region has 17 residues. V was pared by 1 base and J by 2 bases, with 20 bases between. The germline V gene has CDR1 DFQATT and CDR2 SNEGSKA (reference sequence). The CDR3 here is CSARVRYPPGQQETQYF. The CDR3 nucleotides read TGCAGTGCTAGAGTACGATATCCCCCAGGGCAGCAAGAGACCCAGTACTTC.

The rearrangement links TRBV6-1 to TRBJ2-1; D possibly corresponds to TRBD2 (7 bases). Germline values: CDR1 MNHNS, CDR2 SASEGT. The CDR3 contains 16 residues. The V end lost 6 bases, the J end lost 0 bases, and 15 bases lay between the germline ends. The chain's CDR3 is CASSHGGGGSYNEQFF. CDR3 in DNA: TGTGCCAGCAGCCACGGGGGAGGGGGCTCCTACAATGAGCAGTTCTTC.

CDR3 sequence (DNA): TGTGCCAGCAGTGAATTGGCGGGCTTCAAAAACATTCAGTACTTC. It translates to CASSELAGFKNIQYF. The chain couples TRBV25-1 to TRBJ2-4; a possible D gene is TRBD2 (5 bases). The CDR3 has 15 amino acids. Germline CDR1 is MGHDK and CDR2 is SYGVNS. The V and J ends lost 1 base and 3 bases respectively, with 10 bases between them.

This clonotype is a singleton in its sample. This chain uses TRBV11-1 with TRBJ2-7; D not resolved. V was trimmed by 3 bases and J by 2 bases, leaving 5 bases between them. The length of the CDR3 is 12 residues. Germline CDR1 reads SGHAT; CDR2 reads FQDESV (reference sequence). CDR3 amino acids: CASSFRPYEQYF. In nucleotides, the CDR3 is TGTGCCAGCAGCTTCCGGCCCTACGAGCAGTACTTC.

The V and J genes are TRBV5-4 and TRBJ2-3; no clear D gene. V lost 5 bases and J lost 8, with 12 bases in between. This CDR3 is built from 12 residues. The germline gives CDR1 SGHNT, CDR2 YYREEE (reference sequence). The CDR3 here is CASRERDGTQYF. The CDR3 DNA sequence: TGTGCCAGCAGGGAACGAGATGGTACGCAGTATTTT. Full variable domain (remainder filled in from reference TRBV5-4 and TRBJ2-3): ETGVTQSPTHLIKTRGQQVTLRCSSQSGHNTVSWYQQALGQGPQFIFQYYREEENGRGNFPPRFSGLQFPNYSSELNVNALELDDSALYLCASRERDGTQYFGPGTRLTVL.

The chain couples TRBV18 to TRBJ2-7; 10 nucleotides line up with TRBD2. The CDR3 consists of 20 residues. J was trimmed by 2 bases and V by 0 bases; bases with no gene match: 16. CDR1 is KGHSH, CDR2 LQKENI, per germline. The CDR3 region is CASSPPGQALAGVPAYEQYF. CDR3 bases: TGTGCCAGCTCACCACCTGGACAAGCCCTAGCGGGAGTCCCCGCCTACGAGCAGTACTTC.

The V and J genes are TRBV7-9 and TRBJ2-3, with unresolved D. CDR3 length: 15 amino acids. Germline lookup yields CDR1 SEHNR and CDR2 FQNEAQ (reference sequence). Trimming pared 0 bases from V and 0 bases from J, leaving 7 bases between. CDR3 protein: CASSLAERSTDTQYF. The DNA for the CDR3 is TGTGCCAGCAGCTTAGCCGAGCGTAGCACAGATACGCAGTATTTT.

The J gene is TRBJ2-1, the V gene TRBV12-3 or TRBV12-4; 11 bases are a match to TRBD2. Germline trimming cut 7 bases from V and 8 bases from J; bases unmatched to any gene: 10. This CDR3 region has 15 residues. As DNA, the CDR3 is TGTGCCAGCACAACCGGGACTAGCGGTTCTTATGAGCAGTTCTTC. It encodes CASTTGTSGSYEQFF.

V usage is TRBV9 and J usage is TRBJ2-7, with 10 bases identical to TRBD2. Per germline, CDR1 SGDLS and CDR2 YYNGEE. This CDR3 is 15 amino acids long. The J segment lost 5 bases and the V segment lost 3 bases, leaving 8 bases of the junction unmatched. The CDR3, as DNA: TGTGCCAGCAGCGGAAGGGGACTAGCGTACGACGAGCAGTACTTC. Translating gives CASSGRGLAYDEQYF.

The J gene is TRBJ2-5, the V gene TRBV6-2 or TRBV6-3; no clear D gene. Trimming took off 2 bases at V and 5 bases at J, with 12 bases between the two ends. Germline CDR1 MNHEY, CDR2 SVGEGT. This CDR3 has 14 residues. CDR3 DNA sequence: TGTGCCAGCAGTTACGGTGCATTGGGTGAGACCCAGTACTTC. Protein: CASSYGALGETQYF.

This rearrangement joins TRBV5-5 to TRBJ1-1, with D tentatively TRBD1 (6 bases). The CDR3 runs 12 residues. V was cut by 3 bases and J by 8 bases, with 11 bases left in between. From germline, CDR1 is SGHKS and CDR2 YYEKEE (reference sequence). The CDR3 protein is CASSSGTIEAFF. CDR3 coding DNA: TGTGCCAGCAGCTCCGGGACAATCGAAGCTTTCTTT.